This is a list of T cell receptor beta chains from one sample in a study of early T cells in non-severe SARS-CoV-2 infection. Each CDR3 protein is one row after TCRdb ran MiXCR on the 5' RACE reads. The repertoire holds 61,000 or so distinct CDR3 sequences, approximately 12% seen once, with 1% to 1.5% in the top ten. Specimen: whole blood, collected at baseline. The receptor set was obtained from an adult who was a healthcare worker with PCR-confirmed SARS-CoV-2 infection or an uninfected control (not recorded which). The donor label of this sample is uncertain. CDR3s include the opening cysteine and the closing phenylalanine or tryptophan.

J gene,V gene,CDR3 protein
TRBJ1-1,TRBV6-5,CASSYGGLNTEAFF
TRBJ2-3,TRBV30,CAWRKTSGGAGDTQYF
TRBJ1-3,TRBV7-2,CASSFSTASSGNTIYF
TRBJ2-1,TRBV3-1,CASSPRGPQSGGSYNEQFF
TRBJ2-5,TRBV11-2,CASSPHAPRTQYF
TRBJ1-1,TRBV18,CASSPTGHRANTEAFF
TRBJ1-1,TRBV12-5,CASGPIASSNTEAFF
TRBJ2-5,TRBV21-1,CASSSESLQETQYF
TRBJ2-2,TRBV12-3/TRBV12-4,CASSSRGTGELFF
TRBJ2-2,TRBV18,CASSPPGKGSNTGELFF
TRBJ1-6,TRBV3-1,CASSQVSDSPLHF
TRBJ2-5,TRBV29-1,CSVDRVKETQYF
TRBJ2-1,TRBV7-9,CASSLDRDLSNEQFF
TRBJ2-5,TRBV5-1,CASSRLGTAQETQYF
TRBJ1-2,TRBV18,CASSPRRGNYGYTF
TRBJ1-2,TRBV5-1,CASSPEGSANYGYTF
TRBJ2-3,TRBV5-5,CASSPTSGRTDTQYF
TRBJ2-3,TRBV24-1,CATSDPGTGTDTQYF
TRBJ2-3,TRBV5-5,CASSFELAGGPIDTQYF
TRBJ2-5,TRBV10-3,CAIMGGAQETQYF
TRBJ2-1,TRBV12-3/TRBV12-4,CASSFPASGGSYNEQFF
TRBJ1-2,TRBV11-2,CASSLDHSLDYGYTF
TRBJ2-3,TRBV3-1,CASSQESGLAADTQYF
TRBJ2-4,TRBV29-1,CSVDGTGVQNIQYF
TRBJ2-2,TRBV24-1,CATSSAETWAPGELFF
TRBJ2-2,TRBV4-1,CASSQDKNQGKNTGELFF
TRBJ1-6,TRBV5-1,CASSLGDRGNSPLHF
TRBJ1-1,TRBV29-1,CSVDRPRATEAFF
TRBJ2-1,TRBV7-9,CASSLVHNEQFF
TRBJ1-1,TRBV29-1,CSVLGGLFSEAFF
TRBJ2-2,TRBV3-1,CASSPAWPGTDTGELFF
TRBJ1-1,TRBV20-1,CSATTVVNTEAFF
TRBJ2-1,TRBV7-2,CASSPSGEQFF
TRBJ1-1,TRBV12-5,CASGLVLGSNTEAFF
TRBJ1-6,TRBV7-8,CASSLAGQGNSPLHF
TRBJ2-1,TRBV2,CASSEEWTRGDEQFF
TRBJ2-3,TRBV3-1,CASSWVEDTQYF
TRBJ2-3,TRBV3-1,CASSESTGLTQYF
TRBJ2-5,TRBV3-1,CASSQFIRAQETQYF
TRBJ2-5,TRBV11-2,CASSLVRGAETQYF
TRBJ1-6,TRBV5-6,CASSLGQGGSPLHF
TRBJ2-3,TRBV7-9,CASSRPTDTQYF
TRBJ1-6,TRBV27,CASSDRDRALNNSPLHF
TRBJ1-5,TRBV5-6,CASSLGPQTNRPQHF
TRBJ2-5,TRBV5-6,CASSLFRGDQETQYF
TRBJ1-2,TRBV5-1,CASSGDTYYGYTF
TRBJ2-1,TRBV7-3,CASSSTSGTSSNEQFF
TRBJ1-5,TRBV2,CASSPRQDRVNQPQHF
TRBJ1-2,TRBV7-6,CASSSHPDGQGYGYTF
TRBJ1-2,TRBV4-1,CASSQGQGLNYGYTF
TRBJ2-5,TRBV7-2,CASSLGTVAGVETQYF
TRBJ2-3,TRBV6-2/TRBV6-3,CASSFGRDSDTQYF
TRBJ2-5,TRBV11-1,CASPPSRDSLEETQYF
TRBJ2-5,TRBV5-1,CASGQQGETQYF
TRBJ1-1,TRBV20-1,CSAAGGSPEAFF
TRBJ2-1,TRBV7-2,CASSLEQGARGEQFF
TRBJ1-1,TRBV6-1,CASSEQGRTEAFF
TRBJ2-1,TRBV7-3,CASSSNGGYYNEQFF
TRBJ2-5,TRBV29-1,CSVDFLGQETQYF